This entry features one TCR beta chain sequence. Its antigen is unknown. At one end, the junction sequence differs from germline, possibly due to a read error. The CDR3 runs 16 residues. Per the germline V gene, CDR1 is SSHAT and CDR2 is FNYEAQ (reference sequence). The sample comes from a study of T cell responses to AZD1222 COVID-19 vaccine. Method: immunoSEQ multiplex PCR; TCRdb's copy keeps in-frame clones and lacks some. The data hold 85,000 to 90,000 clones, with more than 75% observed a single time. Study-wide findings and caveats: Reportedly, nearly half the spike-specific TCRs target unmutated variant regions. After the peak T cell response, and only then, were repertoires sampled. Receipt of two AZD1222 doses was followed by a rise in Spike-specific TCR breadth and depth.

The receptor's source is an adult in good health. The rearrangement joins TRBV7-7 to TRBJ2-3; the D call may be TRBD1 or TRBD2 (5 bases each). Sequencing was performed on peripheral blood, taken on day 0 of AZD1222 vaccination. The CDR3: CASSPGLAGTTDTQYF. In DNA form, the CDR3 reads TGTGCTAGCAGCCCCGGACTGGCCGGGACCACAGATACGCAGTATTTT.